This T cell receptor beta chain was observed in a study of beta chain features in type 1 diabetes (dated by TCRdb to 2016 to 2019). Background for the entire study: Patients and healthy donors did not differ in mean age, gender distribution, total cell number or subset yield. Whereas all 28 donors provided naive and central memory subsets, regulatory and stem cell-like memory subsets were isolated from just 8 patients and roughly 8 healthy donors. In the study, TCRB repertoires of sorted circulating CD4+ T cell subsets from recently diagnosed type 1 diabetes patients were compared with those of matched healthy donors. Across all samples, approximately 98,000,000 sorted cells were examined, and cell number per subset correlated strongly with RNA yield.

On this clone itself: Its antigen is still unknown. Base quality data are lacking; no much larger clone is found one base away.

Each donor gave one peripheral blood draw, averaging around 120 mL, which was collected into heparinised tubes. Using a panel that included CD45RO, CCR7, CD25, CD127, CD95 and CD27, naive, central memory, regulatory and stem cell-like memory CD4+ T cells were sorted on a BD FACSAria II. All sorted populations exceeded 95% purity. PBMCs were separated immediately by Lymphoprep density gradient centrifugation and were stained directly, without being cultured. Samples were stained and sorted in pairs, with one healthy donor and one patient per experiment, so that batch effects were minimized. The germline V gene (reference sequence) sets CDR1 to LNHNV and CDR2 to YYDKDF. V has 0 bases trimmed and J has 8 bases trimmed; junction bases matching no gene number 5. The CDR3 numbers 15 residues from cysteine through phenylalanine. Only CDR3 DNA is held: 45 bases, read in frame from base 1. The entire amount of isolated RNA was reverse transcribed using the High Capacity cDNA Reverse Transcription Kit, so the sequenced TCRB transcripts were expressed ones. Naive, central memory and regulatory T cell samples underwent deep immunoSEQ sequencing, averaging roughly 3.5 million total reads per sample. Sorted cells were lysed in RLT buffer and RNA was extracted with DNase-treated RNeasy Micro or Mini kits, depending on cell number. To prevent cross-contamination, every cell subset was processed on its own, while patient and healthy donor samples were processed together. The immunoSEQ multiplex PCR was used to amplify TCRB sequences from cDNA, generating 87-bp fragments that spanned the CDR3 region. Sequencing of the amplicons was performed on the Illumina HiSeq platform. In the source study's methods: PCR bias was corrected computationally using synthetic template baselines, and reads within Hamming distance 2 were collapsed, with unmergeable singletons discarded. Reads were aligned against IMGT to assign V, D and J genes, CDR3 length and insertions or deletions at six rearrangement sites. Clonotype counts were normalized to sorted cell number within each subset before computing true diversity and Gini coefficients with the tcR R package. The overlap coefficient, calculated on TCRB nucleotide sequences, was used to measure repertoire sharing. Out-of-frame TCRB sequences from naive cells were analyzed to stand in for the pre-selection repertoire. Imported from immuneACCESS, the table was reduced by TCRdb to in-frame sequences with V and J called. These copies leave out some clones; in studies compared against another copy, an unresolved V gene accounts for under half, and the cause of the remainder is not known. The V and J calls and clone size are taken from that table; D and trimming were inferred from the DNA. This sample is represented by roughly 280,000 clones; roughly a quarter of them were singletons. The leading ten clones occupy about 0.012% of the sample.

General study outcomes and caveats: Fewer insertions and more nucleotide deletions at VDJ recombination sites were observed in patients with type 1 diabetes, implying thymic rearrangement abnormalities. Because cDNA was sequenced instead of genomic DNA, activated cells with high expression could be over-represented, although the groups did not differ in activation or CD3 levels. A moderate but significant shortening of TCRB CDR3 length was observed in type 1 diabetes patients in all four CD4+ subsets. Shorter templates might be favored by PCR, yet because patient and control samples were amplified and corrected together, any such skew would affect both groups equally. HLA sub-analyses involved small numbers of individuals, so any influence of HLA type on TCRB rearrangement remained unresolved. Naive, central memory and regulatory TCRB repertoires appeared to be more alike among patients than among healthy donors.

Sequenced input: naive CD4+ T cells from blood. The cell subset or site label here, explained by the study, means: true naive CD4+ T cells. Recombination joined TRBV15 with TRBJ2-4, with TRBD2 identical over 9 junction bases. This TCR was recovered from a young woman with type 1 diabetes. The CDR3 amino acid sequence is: CATSRDVRGGDIQYF. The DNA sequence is TGTGCCACCAGCAGAGACGTGCGGGGGGGTGACATTCAGTACTTC.